This T cell receptor (beta chain) was identified during a study of human T cells and chemical hapten exposure. Study information: Skin of the upper inner arm, around 2 cm by around 2 cm, received 2% DPC for sensitization. In the approximately 24-week study, patients were dosed weekly with diphenylcyclopropenone on the scalp throughout.

From the RACE reads, TCRdb called clonotypes with MiXCR, one entry per CDR3 protein. The top ten hold 2% to 2.5% of the sample, which has approximately 90,000 distinct CDR3 sequences, about 11% seen once. As concerns this clonotype: The antigen remains undetermined.

Per germline, CDR1 MNHEY and CDR2 SMNVEV (reference sequence). With 3 bases clipped from V and 3 bases from J, the junction kept 2 bases outside the gene matches. CDR3 size: 15 residues. The time point is: patch test 1, 2 weeks after DPC sensitization. Described treatment: therapeutic diphenylcyclopropenone sensitization with weekly scalp DPC. Each donor was an alopecia patient between 18 and 70 years of age who qualified for DPC. Findings and caveats of the study: The count of PT1 expanded TCRs correlated positively with patch test score.

The V gene is TRBV27, the J gene TRBJ1-2; 12 bases fit TRBD1. The source was whole blood, collected in connection with sensitization to the hapten diphenylcyclopropenone (DPC). The TCR was taken from a man aged 35-49 years with alopecia areata. Some clones in this sample may be carry-over from other donors' samples. The CDR3 DNA reads as TGTGCCAGCAGTTTGGGGACAGGGGGCCACTATGGCTACACCTTC. Amino acid sequence: CASSLGTGGHYGYTF.